This note documents a single TCR beta chain sequence. Its target is unknown. This entry is derived from a study of OX40 agonist ivuxolimab in advanced cancers. Sequenced by immunoSEQ multiplex PCR; TCRdb stores in-frame clones only, minus some. The table has over 50,000 clones, about 88% seen once. Findings and caveats of the study: The 0.1-3.0 mg/kg partial responders had among the lowest clonal expansion.

Germline V CDR1 and CDR2: SQVTM, ANQGSEA. V lost 4 bases and J lost 4, with 11 bases in between. The CDR3 contains 14 residues. With autoimmune disease history or systemic immunosuppression, patients were excluded. Collection of blood occurred at baseline, at cycle 4 day 1, and at cycle 7 day 1. This chain connects TRBV29-1 to TRBJ2-6, with D unclear. The sequencing here drew on CD4+ or CD8+ T cells sorted from blood, taken in a trial of the OX40 agonist ivuxolimab. The clonotype comes from an adult with an advanced solid tumor such as melanoma, head and neck, liver or kidney cancer. CDR3 bases: TGCAGCGTTGGCCCCCGAGCCGGGGCCAACGTCCTGACTTTC. It is translated as CSVGPRAGANVLTF.